The clone carrying this TCR beta chain was recorded a few times. The sample originates from a study of blood T cell repertoires in COVID-19. Study summary: COVID-19 samples from acute and convalescent phases originated in the United States, Italy and Spain. PBMCs, B-cell-depleted T cells, or T cells were the source of the cDNA or gDNA that made up the material.

Germline V lookup: CDR1 MNHEY, CDR2 SVGEGT. This CDR3 is 17 amino acids long. Trimming left V 2 bases short and J 0 bases short, with 15 bases between. Assay: immunoSEQ multiplex PCR; the TCRdb copy retains only in-frame clones and omits some. The sample holds about 190,000 clones, around 80% seen once. The source is an elderly woman with active or convalescent COVID-19. V and J are TRBV6-2 or TRBV6-3 and TRBJ2-3; D may be TRBD2 (6 bases). What was sequenced was peripheral blood. In nucleotides, the CDR3 is TGTGCCAGCAGTTACGGACTATTGCCACCCAGCACAGATACGCAGTATTTT. It specifies CASSYGLLPPSTDTQYF.